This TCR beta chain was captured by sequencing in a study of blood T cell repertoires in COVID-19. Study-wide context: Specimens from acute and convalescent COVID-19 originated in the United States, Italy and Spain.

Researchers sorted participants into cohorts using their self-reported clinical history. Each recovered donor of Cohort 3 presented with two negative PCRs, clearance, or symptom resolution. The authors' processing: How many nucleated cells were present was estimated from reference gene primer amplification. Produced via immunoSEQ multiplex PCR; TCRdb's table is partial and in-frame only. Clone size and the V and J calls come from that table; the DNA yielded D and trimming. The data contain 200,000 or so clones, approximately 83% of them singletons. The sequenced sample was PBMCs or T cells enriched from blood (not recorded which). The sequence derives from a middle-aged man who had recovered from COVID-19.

CDR3 coding DNA: TGTGCCAGCAGTGAAGAGTCTGTAGGGGGTTTTCAAGAGACCCAGTACTTC. This encodes CASSEESVGGFQETQYF. The V and J genes are TRBV6-1 and TRBJ2-5, with a possible D match to TRBD1 (6 bases). Germline lookup yields CDR1 MNHNS and CDR2 SASEGT. Deletions cut 1 base from V and 2 bases from J, with 17 bases between. The CDR3 length is 17 residues.